A single sample gave rise to the 26 T cell receptor beta chains below, sequenced in a study of beta chain features in type 1 diabetes. Study-wide results and caveats: In every one of the four CD4+ subsets, TCRB CDR3s were moderately but significantly shorter in Type 1 diabetes patients.

Their antigens are not known. Isolated RNA was reverse transcribed in full, so expressed TCRB transcripts were sequenced. Produced via immunoSEQ multiplex PCR; TCRdb's table is partial and in-frame only. The profile shows around 250,000 clones, about 14% of them singletons. Material: naive CD4+ T cells from blood. These receptor sequences come from a man in his thirties or forties with type 1 diabetes.

The table lists this clone with a few counts. V usage is TRBV19 and J usage is TRBJ2-6, with D hard to call. Germline CDR1 LNHDA, CDR2 SQIVND (reference sequence). V lost 7 bases and J 0 bases, leaving 16 bases between the germline ends. The CDR3 consists of 17 residues. In DNA, the CDR3 is TGTGCCAGTACCACGGGTTACCTCAGCTCTGGGGCCAACGTCCTGACTTTC. Its translation is CASTTGYLSSGANVLTF.

The chain combines TRBV6-6 with TRBJ2-1; no definite D call. V lost 9 bases, J lost 0 bases, and 15 bases lay in between. CDR3 length equals 15 residues. Germline V lookup: CDR1 MNHNY, CDR2 SVGAGI (reference sequence). DNA for the CDR3: TGTGCCAGTTCAAAAGGCGGTAGCTCCTACAATGAGCAGTTCTTC. It translates to CASSKGGSSYNEQFF.

The rearrangement joins TRBV29-1 to TRBJ2-3; TRBD1 agrees at 9 bases. Germline-derived CDR1 and CDR2 are SQVTM and ANQGSEA. V dropped 6 bases and J dropped 2; count of bases not matched to a gene: 6. The CDR3 covers 14 residues. The DNA for the CDR3 is TGCAGCGTGGCCGGGACAGGGATCACAGATACGCAGTATTTT. Its protein is CSVAGTGITDTQYF.

The chain is built from TRBV11-2 and TRBJ1-4, with D maybe TRBD1 (6 bases). Germline loops: CDR1 SGHAT, CDR2 FQNNGV. The CDR3 is 15 amino acids. V lost 2 bases, J lost 4 bases, and 11 bases lay in between. The CDR3 loop is CASSLMGGLNEKLFF. The CDR3 DNA sequence: TGTGCCAGCAGCTTAATGGGGGGGCTTAATGAAAAACTGTTTTTT.

The V call is TRBV30, the J call TRBJ1-2; TRBD1 is a possible D gene (6 bases). The germline gives CDR1 GTSNPN, CDR2 SVGIG (reference sequence). The V end was cut by 3 bases, the J end by 12 bases, with 17 bases between. CDR3 length equals 12 residues. CDR3 sequence: CAWRLDSSLHTF. CDR3 DNA sequence: TGTGCCTGGAGACTGGACAGTTCCCTGCACACCTTC.

The chain couples TRBV25-1 to TRBJ1-3; the D gene is possibly TRBD1 (5 bases). Germline CDR1 reads MGHDK; CDR2 reads SYGVNS. This CDR3 has 15 amino acids. V was clipped by 6 bases and J by 2 bases, with 14 bases between them. CDR3 region: CASRRSAGPGNTIYF. In nucleotides, the CDR3 is TGTGCCAGCAGGAGGTCAGCGGGGCCTGGAAACACCATATATTTT.

The V call is TRBV15, the J call TRBJ2-2, with 10 bases lining up with TRBD2. CDR3 size: 18 residues. Per germline, CDR1 LNHNV and CDR2 YYDKDF (reference sequence). Germline trimming cut 3 bases from V and 0 bases from J; bases unmatched to any gene: 7. The CDR3 DNA is TGTGCCACCAGCAGGGCCAGAGGACTAGCGGCGAACACCGGGGAGCTGTTTTTT. Protein: CATSRARGLAANTGELFF.

This clone was seen at least ten times. V is TRBV23-1 and J is TRBJ2-3; 13 positions agree with TRBD2. TRBV23-1 is an ORF; its function is uncertain. The CDR3 has 15 amino acids. Trimming cost V 6 bases and J 4 bases; bases outside gene matches: 4. The CDR3 DNA is TGCGCCAGCAGACCCGGGACTAGCGGGGCAGATACGCAGTATTTT. Translating it yields CASRPGTSGADTQYF.

This clone showed up just a few times. The V and J genes are TRBV7-2 and TRBJ2-1; possibly TRBD2 for D (7 bases). CDR3 size: 18 residues. Germline V gene data show CDR1 as SGHTA and CDR2 as FQGNSA. Trimming shortened V by 1 base and J by 4 bases, and 20 bases separated the two germline ends. The CDR3 sequence is CASSLGFAGRGLYNEQFF. As DNA, the CDR3 is TGTGCCAGCAGCTTAGGCTTCGCGGGGCGGGGGCTATACAATGAGCAGTTCTTC.

The V gene is TRBV2, the J gene TRBJ1-1, with D unresolved. V was shortened by 4 bases and J by 1 base, with 10 bases between the two germline ends. Germline CDR1 is SNHLY and CDR2 is FYNNEI. CDR3 length: 14 amino acids. CDR3 bases: TGTGCCAGCAGTGCTGGAGGACCGAACACTGAAGCTTTCTTT. It translates to CASSAGGPNTEAFF.

This chain links TRBV20-1 with TRBJ1-1; D gene uncertain. Germline assignment: CDR1 DFQATT and CDR2 SNEGSKA (reference sequence). The CDR3 is made up of 9 amino acids. Deletions cut 3 bases from V and 6 bases from J, with 2 bases between. In nucleotides, the CDR3 is TGCAGTGCTAGCTCTGAAGCTTTCTTT. It codes for CSASSEAFF.

V gene TRBV6-5 combines with J gene TRBJ1-1, with TRBD1 identical over 11 bases. The CDR3 has 15 residues. The junction had 4 bases not matched to a gene; V was cut back by 4 bases and J by 3 bases. CDR1 is MNHEY and CDR2 is SVGAGI in the germline V gene. The CDR3 region has the DNA TGTGCCAGCAGTTCGGACAGGGGGCTCCACACTGAAGCTTTCTTT. Its protein product is CASSSDRGLHTEAFF.

The chain combines TRBV25-1 with TRBJ2-5; weak D call: TRBD1 (5 bases). The V end was cut by 0 bases, the J end by 5 bases, with 13 bases between. CDR1 and CDR2 from the germline V gene are MGHDK and SYGVNS. The CDR3 totals 15 residues. CDR3 bases: TGTGCCAGCAGTGAATACGCAGGGCCGGTGGAGACCCAGTACTTC. Residues: CASSEYAGPVETQYF.

This clone appeared once. This sequence joins TRBV28 and TRBJ1-6; 12 bases are shared with TRBD1. Germline values: CDR1 MDHEN, CDR2 SYDVKM. The length of the CDR3 is 17 residues. V was clipped by 6 bases and J by 4 bases; unmatched bases: 7. CDR3 in amino acids: CASRGPGQGAYNSPLHF. Written as DNA, the CDR3 is TGTGCCAGCAGAGGCCCGGGACAGGGGGCGTATAATTCACCCCTCCACTTT.

The chain combines TRBV25-1 with TRBJ2-6; no definite D call. Trimming removed 5 bases at V and 2 bases at J, with 10 bases between. Germline V gene lookup returns CDR1 MGHDK and CDR2 SYGVNS. The CDR3 is 15 amino acids. The CDR3 region has the DNA TGTGCCAGCAGTCTCTCGTCCCCTGGGGCCAACGTCCTGACTTTC. Its protein product is CASSLSSPGANVLTF.

The J gene is TRBJ1-6, the V gene TRBV25-1; D remains ambiguous. CDR3 size: 15 residues. The V end was cut by 0 bases, the J end by 9 bases, with 12 bases between. Germline V gene lookup returns CDR1 MGHDK and CDR2 SYGVNS. The CDR3 region is CASSEYRGFSSPLHF. DNA of the CDR3: TGTGCCAGCAGTGAATATCGAGGTTTTAGTTCACCCCTCCACTTT.

The table lists this clone with a few counts. The chain couples TRBV7-9 to TRBJ1-1; 7 nucleotides align to TRBD1. V was pared by 1 base and J by 0 bases, with 2 bases of the junction left unmatched. The V gene's germline CDR1 is SEHNR and CDR2 FQNEAQ (reference sequence). This CDR3 contains 15 residues. CDR3 nucleotide sequence: TGTGCCAGCAGCTTAGTGGGACAGATGAACACTGAAGCTTTCTTT. Translating it yields CASSLVGQMNTEAFF. The variable domain in full, with the rest retrieved from reference TRBV7-9 and TRBJ1-1, is DTGVSQNPRHKITKRGQNVTFRCDPISEHNRLYWYRQTLGQGPEFLTYFQNEAQLEKSRLLSDRFSAERPKGSFSTLEIQRTEQGDSAMYLCASSLVGQMNTEAFFGQGTRLTVV.

V usage is TRBV30 and J usage is TRBJ2-2; perhaps TRBD2 as D (5 bases). Per germline, CDR1 GTSNPN and CDR2 SVGIG (reference sequence). V was clipped by 3 bases and J by 4 bases, with 15 bases between them. The CDR3 totals 15 residues. In nucleotides, the CDR3 is TGTGCCTGGAGCCGAGGTCCGGGATCCACCGGGGAGCTGTTTTTT. Its protein product is CAWSRGPGSTGELFF.

This chain joins TRBV5-1 and TRBJ2-1; 7 nucleotides match TRBD2. The length of the CDR3 is 16 residues. The J segment lost 8 bases and the V segment lost 5 bases, leaving 16 bases of the junction unmatched. CDR1 and CDR2 (germline): SGHRS, YFSETQ. The CDR3 reads CASRATGTTHRDEQFF. The CDR3 nucleotides read TGCGCCAGCAGAGCCACCGGGACTACTCATCGGGATGAGCAGTTCTTC. Full variable domain (remainder filled in from reference TRBV5-1 and TRBJ2-1): KAGVTQTPRYLIKTRGQQVTLSCSPISGHRSVSWYQQTPGQGLQFLFEYFSETQRNKGNFPGRFSGRQFSNSRSEMNVSTLELGDSALYLCASRATGTTHRDEQFFGPGTRLTVL.

The chain is built from TRBV5-1 and TRBJ2-7, with TRBD2 matching over 11 bases. Losses at the gene ends were 4 bases for V and 2 bases for J; bases not matched to a gene: 2. The CDR3 spans 14 residues. Germline CDR1 SGHRS, CDR2 YFSETQ. CDR3 bases: TGCGCCAGCAGCGCACTAGCGGGAGCCTACGAGCAGTACTTC. Translated: CASSALAGAYEQYF.

This clone has only a few counts. The chain combines TRBV5-1 with TRBJ2-1, with 10 nucleotides matching TRBD2. Germline V lookup: CDR1 SGHRS, CDR2 YFSETQ. Trimming cost V 3 bases and J 9 bases; bases outside gene matches: 9. The CDR3 spans 15 residues. CDR3 DNA: TGCGCCAGCAGCTCCACAGCGGGGGGGCCGAGTGAGCAGTTCTTC. This translates into CASSSTAGGPSEQFF.

The chain is built from TRBV14 and TRBJ1-5, with D hard to call. This CDR3 has 14 residues. With 4 bases removed from V and 5 bases from J, the gap between germline ends came to 12 bases. Looked up from germline, CDR1 is SGHDN and CDR2 is FVKESK. The CDR3 here is CASSPSPSDQPQHF. DNA of the CDR3: TGTGCCAGCAGCCCAAGTCCATCAGATCAGCCCCAGCATTTT.

The V call is TRBV9, the J call TRBJ2-2, with a possible D match to TRBD1 (5 bases). This CDR3 comprises 15 residues. V lost 4 bases to trimming and J lost 0 bases, with 10 bases between them. The germline V gene has CDR1 SGDLS and CDR2 YYNGEE. The CDR3 here is CASSKDSPNTGELFF. DNA of the CDR3: TGTGCCAGCAGCAAAGACAGCCCGAACACCGGGGAGCTGTTTTTT.

This clone was seen a few times. The genes are TRBV9 and TRBJ2-1, with D possibly matching TRBD1 (6 bases). Trimming cost V 4 bases and J 4 bases, with 12 bases left between them. CDR3 size: 14 residues. Germline-derived CDR1 and CDR2 are SGDLS and YYNGEE. CDR3 loop: CASSPRTAYNEQFF. Written as DNA, the CDR3 is TGTGCCAGCAGCCCTCGGACAGCTTACAATGAGCAGTTCTTC.

This rearrangement joins TRBV6-6 to TRBJ2-5, with a tentative D call TRBD2 (5 bases). Germline V gene sequence: CDR1 MNHNY, CDR2 SVGAGI (reference sequence). This CDR3 is built from 13 residues. Trimming cost V 6 bases and J 4 bases, with 12 bases left between them. The CDR3 spells CASSRWRRETQYF. In nucleotides, the CDR3 is TGTGCCAGCAGCCGGTGGAGGCGAGAGACCCAGTACTTC.

This rearrangement joins TRBV14 to TRBJ2-7; 9 bases align to TRBD2. CDR3 length: 14 amino acids. V shed 1 base and J 2 bases; nucleotides not matched to a gene: 0. Germline V gene data show CDR1 as SGHDN and CDR2 as FVKESK. The CDR3 is CASSQGLAAYEQYF. CDR3 DNA: TGTGCCAGCAGCCAAGGACTAGCGGCCTACGAGCAGTACTTC.